This T cell receptor (beta chain) was sequenced for a study of T cells in Graves' hyperthyroidism and ophthalmopathy. In its sample, this clonotype was seen a few times. No antigen is known for it. Absence of ophthalmopathy progression within 18 months defined stable Graves' hyperthyroidism. Hyperthyroidism in the patients, aged 18 to 65, was newly diagnosed and under 2 months in duration. Researchers amplified the TCR beta CDR3 regions from RNA transcripts. The HTBI primer set served for first-round RT-PCR of the TCR CDR3. TCRdb recomputed calls from the multiplex PCR reads with MiXCR, one row per CDR3 protein. The sample includes roughly 840,000 distinct CDR3 sequences, 35% to 40% of them seen just once. Study outcomes and limitations: A 13 V-J signature model discriminated ophthalmopathy versus stable hyperthyroidism.

CDR3 length: 13 residues. V lost 8 bases and J lost 4; bases outside the gene matches: 5. Germline lookup yields CDR1 SNHLY and CDR2 FYNNEI. This receptor was identified in a man between 18 and 29 years old with Graves' hyperthyroidism. The sample comprised blood. The V gene is TRBV2, the J gene TRBJ2-5; 9 nucleotides agree with TRBD1. DNA of the CDR3: TGTGCCAGCGCGACAGGGGGGGCAGAGACCCAGTACTTC. Amino acids: CASATGGAETQYF.